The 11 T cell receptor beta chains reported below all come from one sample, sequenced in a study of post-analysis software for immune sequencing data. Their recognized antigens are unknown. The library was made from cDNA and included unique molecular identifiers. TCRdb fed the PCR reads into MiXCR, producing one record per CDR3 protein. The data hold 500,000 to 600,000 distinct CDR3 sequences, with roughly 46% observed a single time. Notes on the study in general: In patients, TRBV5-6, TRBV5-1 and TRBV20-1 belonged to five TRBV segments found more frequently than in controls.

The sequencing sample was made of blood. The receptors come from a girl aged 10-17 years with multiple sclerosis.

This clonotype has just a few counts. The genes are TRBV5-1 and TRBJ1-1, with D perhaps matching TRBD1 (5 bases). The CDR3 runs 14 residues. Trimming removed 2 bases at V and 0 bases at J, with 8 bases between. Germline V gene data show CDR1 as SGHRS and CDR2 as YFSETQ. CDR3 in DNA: TGCGCCAGCAGCTTAGGGGCACTGAACACTGAAGCTTTCTTT. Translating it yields CASSLGALNTEAFF.

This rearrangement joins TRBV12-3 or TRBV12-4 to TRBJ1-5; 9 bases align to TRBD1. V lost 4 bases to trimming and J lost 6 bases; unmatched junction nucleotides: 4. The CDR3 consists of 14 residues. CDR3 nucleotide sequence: TGTGCCAGCAGTTCGACGACAGGGGGTCAGCCCCAGCATTTT. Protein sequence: CASSSTTGGQPQHF.

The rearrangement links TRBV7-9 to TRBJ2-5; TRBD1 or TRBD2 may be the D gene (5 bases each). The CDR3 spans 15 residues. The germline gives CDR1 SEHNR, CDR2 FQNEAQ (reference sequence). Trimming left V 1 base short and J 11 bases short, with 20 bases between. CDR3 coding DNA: TGTGCCAGCAGCTTAGGGGAGTTGGGGGTACAAGAGCAGTACTTC. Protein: CASSLGELGVQEQYF.

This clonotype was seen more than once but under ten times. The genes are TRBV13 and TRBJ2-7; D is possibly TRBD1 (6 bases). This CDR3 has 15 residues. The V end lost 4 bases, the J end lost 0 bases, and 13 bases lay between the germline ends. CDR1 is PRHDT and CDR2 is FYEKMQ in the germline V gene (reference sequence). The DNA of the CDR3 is TGTGCCAGCAGCTCCGGGACACAATTCTCCTACGAGCAGTACTTC. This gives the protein CASSSGTQFSYEQYF.

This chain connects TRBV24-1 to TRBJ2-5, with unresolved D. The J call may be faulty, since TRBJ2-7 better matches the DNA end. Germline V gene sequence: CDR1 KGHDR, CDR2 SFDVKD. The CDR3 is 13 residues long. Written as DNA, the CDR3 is TGTGCCACCAGTGATTTACCAGGAGACGAGCAGTACTTC. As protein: CATSDLPGDEQYF.

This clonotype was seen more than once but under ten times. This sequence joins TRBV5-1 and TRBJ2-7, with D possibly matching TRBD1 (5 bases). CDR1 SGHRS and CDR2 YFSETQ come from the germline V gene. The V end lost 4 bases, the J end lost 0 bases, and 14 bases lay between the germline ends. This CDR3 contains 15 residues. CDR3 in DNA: TGCGCCAGCAGCCCCAGGGTTTCCAGCTCCTACGAGCAGTACTTC. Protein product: CASSPRVSSSYEQYF.

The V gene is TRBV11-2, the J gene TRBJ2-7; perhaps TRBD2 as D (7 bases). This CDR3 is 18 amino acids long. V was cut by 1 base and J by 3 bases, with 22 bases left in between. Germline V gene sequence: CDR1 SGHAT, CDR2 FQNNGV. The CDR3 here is CASSLGWTGGRGGYEQYF. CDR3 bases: TGTGCCAGCAGCTTAGGTTGGACGGGGGGCAGGGGCGGCTACGAGCAGTACTTC.

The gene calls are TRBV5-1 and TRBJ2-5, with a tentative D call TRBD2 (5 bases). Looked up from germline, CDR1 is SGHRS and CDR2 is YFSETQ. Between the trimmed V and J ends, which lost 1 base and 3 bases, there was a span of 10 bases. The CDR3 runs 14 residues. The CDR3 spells CASSLTSSEETQYF. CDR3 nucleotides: TGCGCCAGCAGCTTGACTAGTTCTGAAGAGACCCAGTACTTC.

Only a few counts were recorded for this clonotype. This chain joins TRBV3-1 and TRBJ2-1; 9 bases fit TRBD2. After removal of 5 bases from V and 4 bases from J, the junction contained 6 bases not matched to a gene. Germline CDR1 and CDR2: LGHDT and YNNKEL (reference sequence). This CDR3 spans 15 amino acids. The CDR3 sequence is CASSLSGRLYNEQFF. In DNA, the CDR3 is TGTGCCAGCAGCTTGAGCGGGAGGTTATACAATGAGCAGTTCTTC.

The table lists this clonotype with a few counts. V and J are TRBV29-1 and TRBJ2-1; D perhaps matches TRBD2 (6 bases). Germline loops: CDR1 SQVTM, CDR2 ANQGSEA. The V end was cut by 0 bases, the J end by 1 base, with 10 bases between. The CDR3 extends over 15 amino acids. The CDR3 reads CSVEDPEGSYNEQFF. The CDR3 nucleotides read TGCAGCGTTGAAGACCCGGAGGGATCCTACAATGAGCAGTTCTTC.

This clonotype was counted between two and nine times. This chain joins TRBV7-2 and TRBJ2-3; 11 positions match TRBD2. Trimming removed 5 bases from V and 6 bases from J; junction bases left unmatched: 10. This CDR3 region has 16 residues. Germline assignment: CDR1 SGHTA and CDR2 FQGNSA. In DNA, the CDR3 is TGTGCCAGCAGCCGAGGAGTAGCGGGGGGGGAGGATACGCAGTATTTT. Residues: CASSRGVAGGEDTQYF.